This section outlines one TCR beta chain sequence together with its context. The sample belongs to a study of human T cells and chemical hapten exposure. MiXCR was run by TCRdb on the RACE reads, yielding one entry per CDR3 protein. The table records 90,000 to 140,000 distinct CDR3 sequences, 34% of them present only once. CDR1 and CDR2 (germline): MDHEN, SYDVKM. The CDR3 is 15 residues long. V lost 5 bases and J lost 5, with 17 bases in between. Time point meaning: patch test 3, about 24 weeks after DPC sensitization. Treatment denoted: therapeutic diphenylcyclopropenone sensitization with weekly scalp DPC. Extraction of total RNA was performed on unfractionated whole blood.

The chain has TRBV28 and TRBJ2-3, with D perhaps TRBD2 (6 bases). Sequences were derived from whole blood, sampled in connection with sensitization to the hapten diphenylcyclopropenone (DPC). This sequence originates from a man between 35 and 55 years old with alopecia areata. Some clones in this sample may be carry-over from other donors' samples. CDR3 sequence: CASSRESTGVDTQYF. The CDR3, as DNA: TGTGCCAGCAGTCGGGAATCGACGGGAGTAGATACGCAGTATTTT. Filled out from reference TRBV28 and TRBJ2-3, the complete variable domain reads DVKVTQSSRYLVKRTGEKVFLECVQDMDHENMFWYRQDPGLGLRLIYFSYDVKMKEKGDIPEGYSVSREKKERFSLILESASTNQTSMYLCASSRESTGVDTQYFGPGTRLTVL.